The 20 T cell receptor beta chains listed next were all sequenced from one sample in a study of T cell clonotyping in hematopoietic cell transplantation. The table came from immunoSEQ multiplex PCR; TCRdb's copy has only in-frame clones and leaves some out. The data show some 9,400 clones, roughly 84% seen once. As to time point: recipient sample about 28 days before transplant, after cytoreduction. Sequencing used peripheral blood mononuclear cells, obtained before stem cell transplant. The origin of the receptors is a woman aged 55-70 years with acute myeloid leukemia. Some clones in this sample may be carry-over from other donors' samples.

This chain uses TRBV27 with TRBJ2-7, with 8 bases aligning to TRBD1. Germline lookup yields CDR1 MNHEY and CDR2 SMNVEV (reference sequence). V gave up 4 bases and J gave up 9 bases; unmatched junction bases: 11. The CDR3 contains 14 residues. For the CDR3, the DNA is TGTGCCAGCAGTTCCATTCAGGGGGCAGTTTGGCAGTACTTC. Its translation: CASSSIQGAVWQYF.

This clone was picked up a small number of times. The rearrangement uses TRBV7-9 and TRBJ2-7; D is possibly TRBD2 (5 bases). The V end was cut by 5 bases, the J end by 7 bases, with 15 bases between. The germline V gene encodes CDR1 SEHNR and CDR2 FQNEAQ (reference sequence). This CDR3 has 13 amino acids. The CDR3, as DNA: TGTGCCAGCAGCCCTCCGAGCCAGCGGGAGCAGTACTTC. Translating gives CASSPPSQREQYF.

The CDR3 DNA sequence: TGTGCCAGTAGTACCGGACAGCTTTCTCTCTATTTT. It translates to CASSTGQLSLYF. The V and J genes are TRBV19 and TRBJ1-3; D may be TRBD1 (6 bases). The CDR3 extends over 12 amino acids. Looked up from germline, CDR1 is LNHDA and CDR2 is SQIVND (reference sequence). V was trimmed by 4 bases and J by 16 bases, leaving 17 bases between them.

The CDR3 bases are TGTGCCAGCAGTGAATCCGGGATAGAGGATACGCAGTATTTT. Protein sequence: CASSESGIEDTQYF. J is TRBJ2-3 and V is TRBV2; TRBD2 is a possible D gene (5 bases). Per germline, CDR1 SNHLY and CDR2 FYNNEI. CDR3 size: 14 residues. V was shortened by 2 bases and J by 6 bases, with 12 bases between the two germline ends.

The chain carries TRBV11-2 and TRBJ2-1, with TRBD2 identical over 11 bases. V shed 4 bases and J 7 bases; nucleotides not matched to a gene: 9. The CDR3 has 16 amino acids. Germline CDR1 is SGHAT and CDR2 is FQNNGV. The DNA for the CDR3 is TGTGCCAGCAGCTCCCTACTAGCGGGAGATGGGAATGAGCAGTTCTTC. As protein: CASSSLLAGDGNEQFF.

The V call is TRBV27, the J call TRBJ2-5; 8 bases are a match to TRBD1. The V gene end was trimmed by 6 bases and the J gene end by 5 bases; junction bases not matched to a gene: 17. CDR1 is MNHEY and CDR2 is SMNVEV in the germline V gene (reference sequence). The CDR3 covers 17 residues. The CDR3 is CASSRVFRQGAGETQYF. In nucleotides, the CDR3 is TGTGCCAGCAGCCGAGTCTTTCGGCAGGGGGCAGGGGAGACCCAGTACTTC.

J is TRBJ2-3 and V is TRBV14; 11 nucleotides align to TRBD2. Germline-derived CDR1 and CDR2 are SGHDN and FVKESK. The CDR3 has 18 amino acids. Trimming cost V 0 bases and J 5 bases; bases outside gene matches: 10. CDR3 region: CASSQDSGSGRAGDTQYF. In nucleotides, the CDR3 is TGTGCCAGCAGCCAAGATAGCGGTAGCGGGAGGGCCGGAGATACGCAGTATTTT.

The CDR3 sequence is CASSLDRAYGYTF. The CDR3 bases are TGTGCCAGCAGCCTGGACAGGGCCTATGGCTACACCTTC. The chain is built from TRBV14 and TRBJ1-2, with 8 positions matching TRBD1. The CDR3 extends over 13 amino acids. Trimming at V came to 4 bases and at J to 4 bases, leaving 2 bases not matched to a gene. The germline CDR1 and CDR2 sequences are SGHDN and FVKESK. Based on the CDR3 plus reference TRBV14 and TRBJ1-2, the full variable domain is EAGVTQFPSHSVIEKGQTVTLRCDPISGHDNLYWYRRVMGKEIKFLLHFVKESKQDESGMPNNRFLAERTGGTYSTLKVQPAELEDSGVYFCASSLDRAYGYTFGSGTRLTVV.

The V gene is TRBV5-1, the J gene TRBJ2-3, with D unresolved. This CDR3 has 14 amino acids. Germline CDR1 reads SGHRS; CDR2 reads YFSETQ. Trimming took 4 bases from V and 3 from J, leaving 12 bases between them. CDR3 nucleotides: TGCGCCAGCAGCCGTGTTGGTCGGACAGATACGCAGTATTTT. Its translation is CASSRVGRTDTQYF.

This chain joins TRBV5-1 and TRBJ2-2; D remains unclear. Per germline, CDR1 SGHRS and CDR2 YFSETQ. The germline V and J ends were trimmed by 4 bases and 4 bases, with 8 bases remaining between them. This CDR3 is 13 amino acids long. CDR3 nucleotides: TGCGCCAGCAGCAAGGACGCCACCGGGGAGCTGTTTTTT. It specifies CASSKDATGELFF.

This chain links TRBV27 with TRBJ2-5; D unresolved. Looked up from germline, CDR1 is MNHEY and CDR2 is SMNVEV (reference sequence). V gave up 6 bases and J gave up 9 bases, with 14 bases separating them. The CDR3 is made up of 12 amino acids. The CDR3 protein is CASSSTVRPQYF. The CDR3 nucleotides read TGTGCCAGCAGCTCTACAGTCCGGCCCCAGTACTTC.

The chain uses TRBV4-2 and TRBJ2-3; D is unresolved. The V gene lost 0 bases and the J gene lost 6 bases, with 10 bases spanning the gap. The CDR3 has 14 amino acids. Germline-derived CDR1 and CDR2 are LGHNA and YNFKEQ. CDR3 bases: TGTGCCAGCAGCCAAGAGGGCTCCCGGGATACGCAGTATTTT. Translating it yields CASSQEGSRDTQYF.

The genes are TRBV4-1 and TRBJ1-4, with 7 bases matching TRBD1. V was pared by 4 bases and J by 5 bases, with 7 bases of the junction left unmatched. This CDR3 is built from 15 residues. Germline V gene sequence: CDR1 MGHRA, CDR2 YSYEKL. CDR3 in DNA: TGCGCCAGCAGCCGACCCGGGACAGCAAATGAAAAACTGTTTTTT. Translation gives CASSRPGTANEKLFF.

The rearrangement uses TRBV10-3 and TRBJ1-5; 7 bases match TRBD1. With V trimmed by 4 bases and J by 4 bases, 4 bases remained unmatched. The germline V gene encodes CDR1 ENHRY and CDR2 SYGVKD. This CDR3 is built from 14 residues. This CDR3 is CAISGGQANQPQHF. The DNA of the CDR3 is TGTGCCATCAGTGGCGGACAGGCAAATCAGCCCCAGCATTTT.

The rearrangement joins TRBV7-8 to TRBJ2-5; 9 nucleotides agree with TRBD1. The CDR3 consists of 16 residues. CDR1 SGHVS and CDR2 FQNEAQ come from the germline V gene. V was clipped by 3 bases and J by 5 bases; unmatched bases: 10. CDR3 nucleotide sequence: TGTGCCAGCAGCTTCGCGGGACAGGGCGGATCGGAGACCCAGTACTTC. Protein: CASSFAGQGGSETQYF.

This chain links TRBV10-3 with TRBJ1-1; D not resolved. The CDR3 totals 12 residues. Germline V lookup: CDR1 ENHRY, CDR2 SYGVKD. V lost 3 bases, J lost 7 bases, and 9 bases lay in between. DNA for the CDR3: TGTGCCATCAGTGACTCTGGAGTTGAAGCTTTCTTT. It translates to CAISDSGVEAFF.

By proportion, this clone is medium-sized. The V gene is TRBV11-2, the J gene TRBJ1-2; D not resolved. V gave up 5 bases and J gave up 1 base, with 8 bases separating them. This CDR3 spans 13 amino acids. The germline CDR1 and CDR2 sequences are SGHAT and FQNNGV. The CDR3 DNA reads TGTGCCAGCAGCCGAGACGGTAACTATGGCTACACCTTC. It is translated as CASSRDGNYGYTF.

A word on this clone: The sample carries other DNA sequences with the same CDR3. The chain combines TRBV5-6 with TRBJ2-7, with TRBD2 matching over 8 bases. Germline V lookup: CDR1 SGHDT, CDR2 YYEEEE. This CDR3 contains 14 residues. This CDR3 reads CASSGGPWAYEQYV. CDR3 DNA: TGTGCTAGCAGCGGGGGCCCTTGGGCCTACGAGCAGTACGTC.

This chain connects TRBV5-1 to TRBJ2-2; D gene unclear. Deletions cut 0 bases from V and 0 bases from J, with 6 bases between. This CDR3 has 15 amino acids. Germline values: CDR1 SGHRS, CDR2 YFSETQ. The CDR3 reads CASSLERPNTGELFF. CDR3 in DNA: TGCGCCAGCAGCTTGGAGCGTCCGAACACCGGGGAGCTGTTTTTT.

V and J are TRBV6-1 and TRBJ2-5; 9 nucleotides line up with TRBD1. The CDR3 loop spans 15 amino acids. The germline gives CDR1 MNHNS, CDR2 SASEGT. Germline trimming cut 5 bases from V and 4 bases from J; bases unmatched to any gene: 8. The CDR3 protein is CASSLTDRGLETQYF. CDR3 nucleotides: TGTGCCAGCAGTCTAACCGACAGGGGGTTAGAGACCCAGTACTTC.